The 21 T cell receptor beta chains below were found in one sample sequenced in a study of response to subunit inactivated influenza vaccine. Each CDR3 protein gets one entry after TCRdb re-called the RT-PCR reads with MiXCR. The table records just under 550,000 distinct CDR3 sequences, roughly 25% of them present only once. This sample also appeared in a second study, on T cells expressing NK-cell markers. That work adds: The TCR beta cDNA came from 5'RACE template switching with UMIs.

The sample consisted of CD4+ T cells sorted from PBMCs, taken 12 days after vaccination. Source of these receptors: a man aged 45-65 years who received an inactivated influenza vaccine.

This clonotype was detected ten times or more. The CDR3 is CASSPQNYEQYF. The DNA for the CDR3 is TGTGCCAGCAGCCCGCAAAACTACGAGCAGTACTTC. This sequence joins TRBV5-5 and TRBJ2-7; D not certain. The CDR3 is 12 amino acids. Germline V gene lookup returns CDR1 SGHKS and CDR2 YYEKEE (reference sequence). The germline V and J ends were trimmed by 4 bases and 3 bases, with 8 bases remaining between them.

V gene TRBV5-6 combines with J gene TRBJ2-5; 9 nucleotides match TRBD1. With 5 bases clipped from V and 4 bases from J, the junction kept 6 bases outside the gene matches. The CDR3 is 14 amino acids. CDR1 is SGHDT and CDR2 is YYEEEE in the germline V gene. CDR3: CASSHRGRGETQYF. DNA for the CDR3: TGTGCCAGCAGTCACAGGGGGCGCGGAGAGACCCAGTACTTC.

The chain is built from TRBV20-1 and TRBJ1-6; 8 bases line up with TRBD1. The CDR3 sequence is 17 residues long. The V gene end was trimmed by 0 bases and the J gene end by 2 bases; junction bases not matched to a gene: 6. Germline CDR1 DFQATT, CDR2 SNEGSKA (reference sequence). The CDR3 region has the DNA TGCAGTGCTAGAGATATCCGGACAGGGACCTATAATTCACCCCTCCACTTT. Translation: CSARDIRTGTYNSPLHF.

This clonotype was counted between two and nine times. The chain combines TRBV28 with TRBJ2-4, with 12 bases aligning to TRBD2. The CDR3 consists of 21 residues. Germline loops: CDR1 MDHEN, CDR2 SYDVKM. Losses at the gene ends were 3 bases for V and 0 bases for J; bases not matched to a gene: 15. The CDR3 region is CASSFPISTSGSRVAKNIQYF. The DNA of the CDR3 is TGTGCCAGCAGTTTTCCAATCTCGACTAGCGGGAGCCGGGTAGCCAAAAACATTCAGTACTTC.

The chain is built from TRBV6-2 or TRBV6-3 and TRBJ2-7; TRBD2 matches 8 bases. The germline V gene encodes CDR1 MNHEY and CDR2 SVGEGT. The V gene end was trimmed by 7 bases and the J gene end by 0 bases; junction bases not matched to a gene: 5. This CDR3 has 14 amino acids. CDR3 sequence (DNA): TGTGCCAGCAAACAGGCGGGAGGCTCCTACGAGCAGTACTTC. Protein product: CASKQAGGSYEQYF.

This sequence joins TRBV28 and TRBJ1-4; D is possibly TRBD1 (5 bases). Looked up from germline, CDR1 is MDHEN and CDR2 is SYDVKM. Trimming shortened V by 5 bases and J by 8 bases, and 18 bases separated the two germline ends. The CDR3 is 15 residues long. CDR3 nucleotide sequence: TGTGCCAGCAGTACCCTGACTCCCCCAGGGGAAAAACTGTTTTTT. Protein: CASSTLTPPGEKLFF. Supplemented by reference TRBV28 and TRBJ1-4, the full variable domain reads DVKVTQSSRYLVKRTGEKVFLECVQDMDHENMFWYRQDPGLGLRLIYFSYDVKMKEKGDIPEGYSVSREKKERFSLILESASTNQTSMYLCASSTLTPPGEKLFFGSGTQLSVL.

A few counts support this clonotype. The V and J genes are TRBV7-9 and TRBJ1-2, with unresolved D. In germline, CDR1 is SEHNR, CDR2 FQNEAQ (reference sequence). CDR3 length: 16 amino acids. The germline V and J ends were trimmed by 3 bases and 0 bases, with 14 bases remaining between them. The CDR3 nucleotides read TGTGCCAGCAGCTTGGACGGAGATCTAACTAACTATGGCTACACCTTC. Translated, it gives CASSLDGDLTNYGYTF.

This clonotype was observed a few times. This sequence joins TRBV12-3 or TRBV12-4 and TRBJ1-4, with D unclear. This CDR3 contains 15 residues. The V end was cut by 2 bases, the J end by 5 bases, with 12 bases between. The DNA for the CDR3 is TGTGCCAGCAGTTTAAGGCAGGCGGGCAATGAAAAACTGTTTTTT. It encodes CASSLRQAGNEKLFF.

The rearrangement links TRBV12-3 or TRBV12-4 to TRBJ2-5; 7 nucleotides align to TRBD2. The V gene end was trimmed by 8 bases and the J gene end by 7 bases; junction bases not matched to a gene: 19. The CDR3 is made up of 16 amino acids. DNA of the CDR3: TGTGCCAGCTTAGGGTCTAGCGGAAGGCTTTGGGGGACCCAGTACTTC. As protein: CASLGSSGRLWGTQYF.

This clonotype occurred a few times. The chain is built from TRBV5-1 and TRBJ2-4; TRBD1 aligns across 7 bases. CDR1 and CDR2 from the germline V gene are SGHRS and YFSETQ. V dropped 4 bases and J dropped 0; count of bases not matched to a gene: 10. This CDR3 is 17 amino acids long. CDR3 DNA: TGCGCCAGCAGCCAGGGGGACACCCCACTAGCCAAAAACATTCAGTACTTC. Translating it yields CASSQGDTPLAKNIQYF.

The chain links TRBV7-9 to TRBJ1-4, with 7 bases lining up with TRBD1. The trim removed 5 bases at V and 6 bases at J, leaving 6 bases unmatched. The germline gives CDR1 SEHNR, CDR2 FQNEAQ (reference sequence). This CDR3 region has 14 residues. CDR3 nucleotide sequence: TGTGCCAGCAGCCCCCGGGACAGCTATGAAAAACTGTTTTTT. Translated, it gives CASSPRDSYEKLFF.

This clonotype was counted between two and nine times. The chain carries TRBV7-2 and TRBJ2-7; D is ambiguous. CDR3 length: 13 residues. V was shortened by 1 base and J by 7 bases, with 11 bases between the two germline ends. Germline V gene sequence: CDR1 SGHTA, CDR2 FQGNSA. DNA for the CDR3: TGTGCCAGCAGCTTAGGACGGTCGGTTGAGCAGTACTTC. It yields the protein CASSLGRSVEQYF.

The chain recombines TRBV2 with TRBJ1-1; D unclear. The ends were cut back, 6 bases at V and 3 bases at J, with 14 bases in the middle. The CDR3 has 14 residues. The V gene's germline CDR1 is SNHLY and CDR2 FYNNEI. The CDR3 DNA is TGTGCCAGCAGAAAAGAACGGACCGACACTGAAGCTTTCTTT. It specifies CASRKERTDTEAFF.

This clonotype was recorded only once. The gene calls are TRBV4-2 and TRBJ1-5; D is undetermined. Trimming pared 2 bases from V and 3 bases from J, leaving 5 bases between. The CDR3 extends over 13 amino acids. Germline-derived CDR1 and CDR2 are LGHNA and YNFKEQ. As DNA, the CDR3 is TGTGCCAGCAGCCAACATATCAATCAGCCCCAGCATTTT. This gives the protein CASSQHINQPQHF.

The chain combines TRBV6-2 or TRBV6-3 with TRBJ2-1; 11 bases are shared with TRBD1. The ends lost 5 bases at V and 4 bases at J; junction bases unmatched: 10. The CDR3 has 17 residues. The germline V gene has CDR1 MNHEY and CDR2 SVGEGT. CDR3 bases: TGTGCCAGCAGTACCAGAAGGACAGGGGGCGATTACAATGAGCAGTTCTTC. This sequence encodes CASSTRRTGGDYNEQFF.

CDR3 protein: CASSGKPLSPLHF. The CDR3 bases are TGTGCCAGCAGTGGAAAACCCCTTTCACCCCTCCACTTT. This rearrangement joins TRBV6-1 to TRBJ1-6; no clear D. In germline, CDR1 is MNHNS, CDR2 SASEGT. This CDR3 has 13 residues. V lost 4 bases, J lost 9 bases, and 10 bases lay in between.

The chain links TRBV7-8 to TRBJ2-7; 9 nucleotides line up with TRBD2. Germline CDR1 is SGHVS and CDR2 is FQNEAQ. J gave up 3 bases and V 2 bases, and 5 bases lay outside the gene matches. CDR3 length: 15 residues. This chain's CDR3 is CASSLSGGTHYEQYF. For the CDR3, the DNA is TGTGCCAGCAGCTTAAGCGGGGGGACGCACTACGAGCAGTACTTC.

The rearrangement links TRBV2 to TRBJ2-5, with D hard to call. This CDR3 comprises 11 residues. CDR1 is SNHLY, CDR2 FYNNEI, per germline. Trimming removed 6 bases at V and 9 bases at J, with 11 bases between. CDR3 loop: CASSSSPAQYF. The CDR3 bases are TGTGCCAGCAGCTCGTCCCCCGCCCAGTACTTC.

This clonotype has ten or more counts. V usage is TRBV5-1 and J usage is TRBJ1-1, with 7 bases matching TRBD1. The CDR3 has 14 residues. V was pared by 4 bases and J by 1 base, with 4 bases of the junction left unmatched. Germline lookup yields CDR1 SGHRS and CDR2 YFSETQ. The CDR3 loop is CASSQGQRNTEAFF. CDR3 nucleotides: TGCGCCAGCAGCCAGGGACAGAGGAACACTGAAGCTTTCTTT.

The rearrangement joins TRBV5-1 to TRBJ2-1; 8 nucleotides line up with TRBD2. Germline assignment: CDR1 SGHRS and CDR2 YFSETQ. V shed 4 bases, J shed 7 bases, and the junction held 16 bases outside the gene matches. The CDR3 runs to 17 residues. The CDR3 coding sequence is TGCGCCAGCAGCCCCCTGTCCCCGGGACTAGGCGGGAATGAGCAGTTCTTC. Protein product: CASSPLSPGLGGNEQFF.

This clonotype has only a few counts. The rearrangement uses TRBV29-1 and TRBJ2-5; D uncertain. V shed 3 bases and J shed 5 bases, with 10 bases lying between them. Germline CDR1 SQVTM, CDR2 ANQGSEA. This CDR3 is built from 12 residues. The CDR3 sequence: CSVDGTQETQYF. DNA for the CDR3: TGCAGCGTTGACGGAACTCAGGAGACCCAGTACTTC.